This T cell receptor beta chain was sequenced during a study of blood T cells in healthy people across ages. The study, taken as a whole, reports: Versus aged donors, long-lived donors had higher diversity and more naive CD4+ cells.

A second about 7 to 12 cycle PCR used barcoded and J-beta primers. TCRdb reprocessed the 5' RACE reads via MiXCR and lists one record per CDR3 protein. The table shows approximately 900,000 distinct CDR3 sequences, with roughly 52% occurring only once. This CDR3 spans 13 amino acids. Per germline, CDR1 SGHAT and CDR2 FQNNGV. V lost 4 bases, J lost 11 bases, and 4 bases stayed unmatched. It was roughly 10 milliliters of peripheral blood that were drawn from each donor. As regards this clonotype: Its antigen is still unknown.

The TCR was taken from a man aged 25 to 40 in good health. Sequencing was carried out using blood. The V and J genes are TRBV11-2 and TRBJ2-1; 11 nucleotides agree with TRBD2. The CDR3 spells CASSSLAGGKQFF. CDR3 bases: TGTGCCAGCAGCTCCCTAGCGGGGGGTAAGCAGTTCTTC. Using reference TRBV11-2 and TRBJ2-1 for the parts outside the CDR3, the full variable domain is EAGVAQSPRYKIIEKRQSVAFWCNPISGHATLYWYQQILGQGPKLLIQFQNNGVVDDSQLPKDRFSAERLKGVDSTLKIQPAKLEDSAVYLCASSSLAGGKQFFGPGTRLTVL.